This section outlines one T cell receptor (beta chain) sequence together with its context. This clonotype came up a few times. No antigen is known for it. Base qualities are not at hand, and no much larger clone is one base apart. Only healthy Caucasian donors were included. The twin cohort comprised three pairs of female monozygotic twins, all aged about 18 to 30 years. RNA for TCR libraries was isolated from peripheral blood mononuclear cells. Libraries were constructed by 5' RACE. This sample was sequenced with an Illumina HiSeq 2000. Template switching added a universal primer binding site, and the final cDNA carried a unique molecular identifier that allowed TCR cDNA molecules to be counted accurately. First-strand cDNA for TCR alpha and beta chains was synthesized from specific primers in the conserved constant-segment region. Each cDNA library was double barcoded, with a SMART-Mk sample barcode plus Illumina barcodes, to control for contamination. TruSeq adapter sequences, together with Illumina sample barcodes, were added in two successive PCR steps. The Illumina HiSeq platform was used with custom primers to sequence TCR alpha and beta cDNA libraries. The published analysis was carried out like this. MiGEC was used to process raw reads and extract unique molecular identifiers, and MiXCR was used to find CDR3 positions. For each individual, recombination models were inferred using an EM algorithm with the repgenHMM and IGoR tools. Shared clonotypes were analyzed with the tcR package in R, and sharing was normalized by the product of cloneset sizes. To study raw recombination free of thymic and clonal selection effects, out-of-frame nonproductive sequences were analyzed. Using fastp at Q25 and MiXCR, TCRdb reprocessed the public reads and kept productive beta chains. All rows with the same CDR3 protein become a single entry with the most common DNA and genes. The V and J calls reflect TCRdb's pipeline rather than the authors' work. The table for this sample lists some 600,000 distinct CDR3 sequences; about 7.1% of them were counted only once. The ten top clones hold 1.6% of the sample.

These data originate in a study of identical twins (dated by TCRdb to about 2016). Regarding the research as a whole: The study deep-sequenced TCR alpha and beta repertoires from monozygotic twins, unrelated adults of various ages and cord blood to test whether fetal clonotypes persist. To rule out contamination, the twin experiments were replicated at different times with different library preparation protocols. Beyond this particular receptor, the publication reports: Because the same donors could not be followed over many years, the conclusions depended on cross-sectional statistical analysis. Abundant cord blood beta clonotypes carried fewer insertions; young adult naive repertoires showed a weaker similar trend, while memory repertoires showed none. A weaker excess of twin sharing was found in beta out-of-frame sequences because the signal-to-noise ratio was lowered by fewer shared sequences. Zero-insertion analyses could be partly confounded by invariant T cells such as MAIT and iNKT, though diverse VJ usage argued against such confounding for most clonotypes. Compared with coincidental sharing between unrelated individuals, out-of-frame TCR alpha sequences shared between twins showed an excess of sequences with low generation probability. In monozygotic twins, recombination models systematically underestimated out-of-frame TCR alpha sharing, but the models matched the sharing seen between unrelated individuals.

V has 3 bases trimmed and J has 8 bases trimmed; junction bases matching no gene number 6. CDR1 and CDR2, looked up from the germline V gene (reference sequence), are DFQATT and SNEGSKA. Its CDR3 holds 13 amino acids, cysteine through phenylalanine. The CDR3 DNA has 39 bases and is translated from base 1. The data were also submitted as part of a second study, on yellow fever vaccine responses in identical twins. The second paper further reports: The T cell response to vaccination in identical twins was reported by the authors to appear partly convergent and partly personalized. In the study, vaccine-responding T cell clones were precisely tracked in identical twins.

The TCR comes from a woman under 30 in good health. The sample was PBMCs. The V and J genes are TRBV20-1 and TRBJ2-1, with 8 junctional bases fitting TRBD2. CDR3 region: CSASGTRIDEQFF. The nucleotide sequence reads as follows: TGCAGTGCTAGCGGGACTAGGATTGATGAGCAGTTCTTC.